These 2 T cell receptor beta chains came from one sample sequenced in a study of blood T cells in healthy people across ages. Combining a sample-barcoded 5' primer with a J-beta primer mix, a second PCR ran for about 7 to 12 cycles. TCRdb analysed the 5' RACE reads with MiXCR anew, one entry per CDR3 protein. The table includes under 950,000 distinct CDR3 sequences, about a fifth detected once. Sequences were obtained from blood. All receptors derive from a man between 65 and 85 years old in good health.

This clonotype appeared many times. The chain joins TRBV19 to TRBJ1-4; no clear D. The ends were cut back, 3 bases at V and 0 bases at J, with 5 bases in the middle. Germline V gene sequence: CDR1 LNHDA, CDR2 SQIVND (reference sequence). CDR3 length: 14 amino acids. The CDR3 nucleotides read TGTGCCAGTAGTATTCAGGCAACTAATGAAAAACTGTTTTTT. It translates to CASSIQATNEKLFF.

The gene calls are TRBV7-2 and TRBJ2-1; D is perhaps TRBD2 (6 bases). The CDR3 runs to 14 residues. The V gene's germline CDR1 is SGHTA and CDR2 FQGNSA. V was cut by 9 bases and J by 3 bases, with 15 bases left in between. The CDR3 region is CASTTGSVYNEQFF. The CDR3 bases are TGTGCCAGTACTACCGGGAGCGTCTACAATGAGCAGTTCTTC.